This TCR beta chain was sequenced for a study of early T cells in non-severe SARS-CoV-2 infection (dated by TCRdb to the early 2020s). For context, the study as a whole: Because TCR sequencing was done on bulk RNA from unsorted whole blood, the alpha and beta chains could not be paired. The study at large found these results: VDJdb matching was skewed toward anti-spike CD8 responses and likely underestimated virus-specific expansions, missing private and CD4 specificities.

In this sample, this clonotype turned up many times. What antigen it recognizes has not been identified. No base quality values were provided; no much bigger clone lies one nucleotide off. A case-control design nested within a healthcare worker cohort in London, UK, was used, with weekly nasopharyngeal swab PCR tests and blood sampling performed. Healthcare workers were recruited during the week of the UK lockdown, between 23 and 31 March 2020, and followed weekly for up to 16 weeks. Library construction relied on 5' RACE. Sequencing relied on a NextSeq 500. To correct for sequencing error and PCR bias, the TCR library protocol tagged individual cDNA molecules with unique molecular identifiers. TCR alpha and beta chains were both sequenced, and the abundances of alpha and beta sequences in each sample were closely correlated with each other. Per the authors' processing: Decombinator V4 was used to perform V gene, J gene and CDR3 annotation of TCR sequences. TCRs were defined as expanded if a significant change between any two time points was detected under a Poisson model with p below 0.0001. Abundances of TCRs were expressed as counts per million after normalisation to the total number of TCRs sequenced in each sample. A search of VDJdb, accessed on 1 November 2021, was run for TCRs annotated to CMV, EBV and SARS-CoV-2, with TCRs annotated for multiple antigens excluded. The raw public data were reprocessed by TCRdb itself: fastp quality trimming at Q25, MiXCR clonotype calling, in-frame beta chains only. CDR3 protein duplicates are merged, each entry listing the most common genes and DNA. The V and J calls come from TCRdb's annotation, not from the publication. This sample lists roughly 110,000 distinct CDR3 sequences; around 10% were detected once. More than 6.5% of the sample comes from the top ten.

This clonotype was sampled from an adult who was a healthcare worker with PCR-confirmed SARS-CoV-2 infection or an uninfected control (not recorded which). The sample was whole blood.

The CDR3 loop reads CASSELVAGGKRSNEQFF. The DNA sequence follows: TGTGCCAGCAGCGAACTTGTAGCTGGGGGGAAAAGGTCCAATGAGCAGTTCTTC. The V gene is TRBV7-9 and the J gene is TRBJ2-1; a tentative D call is TRBD2 (6 bases match). CDR1 is given as SEHNR and CDR2 as FQNEAQ, both from the germline V gene (reference sequence). The CDR3 goes from the cysteine to the phenylalanine over 18 residues. CDR3 DNA is the only sequence kept; it has 54 bases, read in frame from the first base. Deletion took 5 bases off V and 6 bases off J, with a span of 26 bases between the germline ends.